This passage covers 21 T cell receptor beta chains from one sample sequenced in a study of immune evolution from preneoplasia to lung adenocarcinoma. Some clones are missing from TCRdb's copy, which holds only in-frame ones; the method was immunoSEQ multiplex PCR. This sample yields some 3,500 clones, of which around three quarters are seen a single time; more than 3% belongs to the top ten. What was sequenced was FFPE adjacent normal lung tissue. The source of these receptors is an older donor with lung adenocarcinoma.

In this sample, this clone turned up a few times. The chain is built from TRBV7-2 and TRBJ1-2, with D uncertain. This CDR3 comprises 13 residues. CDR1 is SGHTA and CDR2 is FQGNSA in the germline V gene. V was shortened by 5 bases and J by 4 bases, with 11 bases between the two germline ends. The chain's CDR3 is CASSTDTSYGYTF. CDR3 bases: TGTGCCAGCAGCACCGACACAAGCTATGGCTACACCTTC.

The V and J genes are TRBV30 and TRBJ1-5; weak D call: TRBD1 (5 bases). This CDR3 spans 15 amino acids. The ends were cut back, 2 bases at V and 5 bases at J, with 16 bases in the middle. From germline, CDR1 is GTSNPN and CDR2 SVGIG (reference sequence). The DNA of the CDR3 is TGTGCCTGGAGTAAGGGGACTCGGGGATATCAGCCCCAGCATTTT. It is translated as CAWSKGTRGYQPQHF.

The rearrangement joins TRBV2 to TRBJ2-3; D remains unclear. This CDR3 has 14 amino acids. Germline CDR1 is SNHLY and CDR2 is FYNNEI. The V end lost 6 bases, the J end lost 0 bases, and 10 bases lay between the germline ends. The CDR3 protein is CASRVVFSTDTQYF. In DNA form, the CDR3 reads TGTGCCAGCAGAGTCGTGTTTAGCACAGATACGCAGTATTTT.

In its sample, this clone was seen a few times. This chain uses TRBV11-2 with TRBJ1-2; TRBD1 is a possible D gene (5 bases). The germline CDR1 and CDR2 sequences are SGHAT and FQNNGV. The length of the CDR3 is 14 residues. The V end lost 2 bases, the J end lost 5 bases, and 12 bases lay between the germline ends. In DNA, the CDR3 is TGTGCCAGCAGCTTAACGACAGACTATTATGGCTACACCTTC. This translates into CASSLTTDYYGYTF.

The DNA of the CDR3 is TGTGCCAGCAGGATTGGACAGGGGGTATCCAATGAGCAGTTCTTC. It is translated as CASRIGQGVSNEQFF. The genes are TRBV6-1 and TRBJ2-1, with 10 bases aligning to TRBD1. V lost 6 bases to trimming and J lost 6 bases; unmatched junction nucleotides: 8. CDR1 MNHNS and CDR2 SASEGT come from the germline V gene. The CDR3 runs to 15 residues.

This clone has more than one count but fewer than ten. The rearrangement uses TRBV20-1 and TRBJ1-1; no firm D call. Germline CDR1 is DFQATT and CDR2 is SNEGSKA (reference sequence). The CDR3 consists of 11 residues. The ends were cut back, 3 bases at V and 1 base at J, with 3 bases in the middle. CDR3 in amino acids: CSASSNTEAFF. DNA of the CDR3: TGCAGTGCTAGTTCGAACACTGAAGCTTTCTTT.

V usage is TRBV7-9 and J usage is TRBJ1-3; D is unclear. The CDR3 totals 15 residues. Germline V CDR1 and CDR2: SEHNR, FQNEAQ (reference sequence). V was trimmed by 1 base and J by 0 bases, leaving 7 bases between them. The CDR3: CASSLDTHSGNTIYF. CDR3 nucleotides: TGTGCCAGCAGCTTAGACACGCACTCTGGAAACACCATATATTTT.

The CDR3 sequence: CASSPQDDTYNEQFF. In nucleotides, the CDR3 is TGTGCCAGCTCACCCCAAGACGATACCTACAATGAGCAGTTCTTC. The rearrangement uses TRBV18 and TRBJ2-1; no definite D call. V was pared by 3 bases and J by 2 bases, with 11 bases between. Germline V CDR1 and CDR2: KGHSH, LQKENI. This CDR3 has 15 residues.

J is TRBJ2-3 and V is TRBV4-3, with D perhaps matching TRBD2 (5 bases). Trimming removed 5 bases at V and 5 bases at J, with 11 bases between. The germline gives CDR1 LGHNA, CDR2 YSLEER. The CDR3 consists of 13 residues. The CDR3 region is CASSGSVGDTQYF. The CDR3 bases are TGCGCCAGCAGCGGGAGTGTTGGAGATACGCAGTATTTT.

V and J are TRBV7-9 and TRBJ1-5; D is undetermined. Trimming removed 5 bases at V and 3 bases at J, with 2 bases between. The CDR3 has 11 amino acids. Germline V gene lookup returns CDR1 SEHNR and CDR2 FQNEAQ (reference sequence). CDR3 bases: TGTGCCAGCAGCGTCAATCAGCCCCAGCATTTT. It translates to CASSVNQPQHF. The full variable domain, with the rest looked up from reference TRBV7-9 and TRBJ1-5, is DTGVSQNPRHKITKRGQNVTFRCDPISEHNRLYWYRQTLGQGPEFLTYFQNEAQLEKSRLLSDRFSAERPKGSFSTLEIQRTEQGDSAMYLCASSVNQPQHFGDGTRLSIL.

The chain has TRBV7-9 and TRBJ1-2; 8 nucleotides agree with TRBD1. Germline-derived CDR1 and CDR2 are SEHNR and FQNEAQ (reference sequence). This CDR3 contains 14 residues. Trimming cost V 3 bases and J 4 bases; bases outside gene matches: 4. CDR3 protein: CASSFQGASYGYTF. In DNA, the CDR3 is TGTGCCAGCAGCTTTCAGGGGGCCTCCTATGGCTACACCTTC. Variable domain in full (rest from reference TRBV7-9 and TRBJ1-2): DTGVSQNPRHKITKRGQNVTFRCDPISEHNRLYWYRQTLGQGPEFLTYFQNEAQLEKSRLLSDRFSAERPKGSFSTLEIQRTEQGDSAMYLCASSFQGASYGYTFGSGTRLTVV.

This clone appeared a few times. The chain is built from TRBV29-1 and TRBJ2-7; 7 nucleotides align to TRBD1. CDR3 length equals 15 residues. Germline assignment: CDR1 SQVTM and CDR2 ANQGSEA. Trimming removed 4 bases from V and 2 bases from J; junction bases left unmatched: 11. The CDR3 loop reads CSVGFWGTETYEQYF. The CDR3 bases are TGCAGCGTTGGGTTTTGGGGGACAGAAACCTACGAGCAGTACTTC.

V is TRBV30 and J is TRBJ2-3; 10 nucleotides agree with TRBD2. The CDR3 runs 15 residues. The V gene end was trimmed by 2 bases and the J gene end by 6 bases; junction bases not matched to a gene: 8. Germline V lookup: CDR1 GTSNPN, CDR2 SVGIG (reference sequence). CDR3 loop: CAWSPAFSGRDTQYF. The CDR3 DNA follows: TGTGCCTGGAGTCCCGCTTTTAGCGGGAGGGATACGCAGTATTTT.

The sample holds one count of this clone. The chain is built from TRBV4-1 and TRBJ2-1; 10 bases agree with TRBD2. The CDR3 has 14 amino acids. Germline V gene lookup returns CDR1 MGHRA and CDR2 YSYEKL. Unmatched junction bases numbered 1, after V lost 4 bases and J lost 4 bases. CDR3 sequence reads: CASSRSGRYNEQFF. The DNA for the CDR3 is TGCGCCAGCAGCCGTAGCGGGAGGTACAATGAGCAGTTCTTC.

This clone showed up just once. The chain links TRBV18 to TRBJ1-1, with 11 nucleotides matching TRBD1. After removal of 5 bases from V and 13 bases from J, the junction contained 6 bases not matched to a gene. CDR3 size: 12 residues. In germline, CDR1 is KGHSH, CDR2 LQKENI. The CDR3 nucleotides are TGTGCCAGCTCAGAGTCGGGACAGGGGGTTTTCTTT. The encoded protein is CASSESGQGVFF.

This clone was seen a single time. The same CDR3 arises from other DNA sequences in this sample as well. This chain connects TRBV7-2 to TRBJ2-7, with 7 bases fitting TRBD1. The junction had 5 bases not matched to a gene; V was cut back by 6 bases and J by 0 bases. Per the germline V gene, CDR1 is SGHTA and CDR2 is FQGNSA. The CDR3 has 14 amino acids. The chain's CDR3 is CASRSSGGSYEQYF. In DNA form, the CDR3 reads TGTGCCAGCAGGTCCTCAGGGGGCTCCTACGAGCAGTACTTC.

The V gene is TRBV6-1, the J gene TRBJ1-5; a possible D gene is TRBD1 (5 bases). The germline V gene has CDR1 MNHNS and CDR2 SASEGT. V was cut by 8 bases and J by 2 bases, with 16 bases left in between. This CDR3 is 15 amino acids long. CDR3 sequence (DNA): TGTGCCAGCTCGGCAGGGCCTTTGGGCAATCAGCCCCAGCATTTT. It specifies CASSAGPLGNQPQHF.

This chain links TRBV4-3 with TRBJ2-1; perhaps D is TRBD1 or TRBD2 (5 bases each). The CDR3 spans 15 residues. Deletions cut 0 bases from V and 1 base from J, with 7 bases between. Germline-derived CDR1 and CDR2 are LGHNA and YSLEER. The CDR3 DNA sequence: TGCGCCAGCAGCCAAGAAGAGGGGTCCTACAATGAGCAGTTCTTC. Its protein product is CASSQEEGSYNEQFF.

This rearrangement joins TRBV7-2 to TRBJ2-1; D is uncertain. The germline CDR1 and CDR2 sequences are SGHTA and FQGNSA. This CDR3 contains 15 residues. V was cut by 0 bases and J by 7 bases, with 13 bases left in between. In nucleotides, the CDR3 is TGTGCCAGCAGCTTAGCGCCGCTAGTTGGGAATGAGCAGTTCTTC. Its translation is CASSLAPLVGNEQFF.

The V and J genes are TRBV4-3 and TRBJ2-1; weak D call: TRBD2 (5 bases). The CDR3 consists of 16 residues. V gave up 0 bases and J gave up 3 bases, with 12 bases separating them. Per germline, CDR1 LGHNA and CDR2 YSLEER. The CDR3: CASSQEAQRSYNEQFF. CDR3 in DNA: TGCGCCAGCAGCCAAGAGGCCCAGCGGAGCTACAATGAGCAGTTCTTC.

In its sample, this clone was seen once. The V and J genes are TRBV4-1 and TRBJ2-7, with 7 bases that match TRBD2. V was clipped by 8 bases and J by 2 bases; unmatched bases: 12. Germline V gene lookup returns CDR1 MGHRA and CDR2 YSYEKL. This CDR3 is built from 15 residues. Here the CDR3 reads CASSFSGTVAYEQYF. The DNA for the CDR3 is TGCGCCAGCTCCTTCAGCGGGACTGTGGCCTACGAGCAGTACTTC.